This T cell receptor (beta chain) was identified in a study of T cells in Graves' hyperthyroidism and ophthalmopathy (dated by TCRdb to about 2019). In the study overall: Peripheral blood samples were taken at the time of initial diagnosis, prior to any treatment. The 100 or so discovery patients were randomly split 7:3 into training and test sets. After sampling, hyperthyroidism patients received methimazole starting at 30 mg daily, and ophthalmopathy patients received high-dose intravenous methylprednisolone. Thyroid tissue and blood T-cell repertoires from roughly 6 Graves' hyperthyroidism patients were also compared in the study. An independent validation cohort of some 18 hyperthyroidism patients and 17 patients who later progressed to ophthalmopathy tested prospective prediction of ophthalmopathy. TCR Vbeta CDR3 sequencing of 130 to 150 peripheral blood samples (fewer than 45 ophthalmopathy, over 70 hyperthyroidism and roughly 17 progressor patients) is reported in the paper. A discovery cohort of around 98 patients, about 43 with Graves' ophthalmopathy and over 55 with stable Graves' hyperthyroidism, was used to find distinguishing TCR V-J signatures. Results the study describes overall, beyond this receptor: Sample size was not statistically predetermined, and blinding of investigators to group allocation was not performed. Most expanded thyroid clonotypes (frequency above 0.001) were also detected in blood, a finding suggesting that blood repertoires may reflect thyroid immune responses. In validation, the model predicted progression to ophthalmopathy with approximately 71% sensitivity and around 72% specificity, a median of roughly seven months before onset. In cross-validation, a model built on a 13 V-J signature told ophthalmopathy apart from stable hyperthyroidism with 85% to 90% sensitivity and approximately 84% specificity, and in testing the same model reached 80%/75%.

The TCR beta CDR3 regions were amplified from the RNA transcripts. For the first round of RT-PCR on the TCR CDR3, the HTBI primer set was used together with the Qiagen OneStep RT-PCR kit. Libraries were constructed in a second round of multiplex PCR, after which size selection and purification were performed. Sequencing of the libraries was done on an Illumina HiSeq2000 using paired-end 100 bp reads. The source study handled its data this way. Raw data were processed with SOAPnuke, discarding reads with adapters, uncalled bases, mean Phred below 15, or no exact constant-primer or identifier match. High-quality paired reads were merged with COPE v1.2.5, and unique nucleotide sequences were defined as clonotypes. MiTCR v1.1 was used to align the clonotypes against IMGT TRBV, TRBD and TRBJ reference segments. The analysis was restricted to V-J combinations with a frequency above 0.0001, which together covered 99% to 99.2% of the repertoires. The TCS score was defined as F50 (clonal expansion) divided by E x V (chaos), with BLOSUM62-based TCRdist calculated between CDR3 peptides within each V-J. Welch's t-statistics and random forest reduced around 550 V-J features to roughly 13, which were used in a naive Bayes classifier (R e1071). Through fastp at Q25 and MiXCR, TCRdb rebuilt clones from the public reads, retaining in-frame beta chains. Every CDR3 protein is listed once, alongside the most common genes and DNA of its rows. The V and J calls here are based on TCRdb, not the publication. The sample includes 600,000 or so distinct CDR3 sequences, with around 13% observed a single time. Approximately 12% of the sample comes from the top ten.

Ophthalmopathy patients had moderately to severely active disease, with a Clinical Activity Score of 3 or more, a NOSPECS grade of 4 or more, and a disease duration of less than 3 months. The study excluded patients with uncontrolled infections, other autoimmune diseases, pregnancy or lactation. Diagnoses relied on clinical symptoms, serum thyroxine and TRAb, thyroid ultrasound and orbital computed tomography. Ficoll-Paque density gradient centrifugation was used to isolate PBMCs from about 10 ml of fresh peripheral blood. Trizol reagent was used to extract total RNA, and RNA quality was then checked on an Agilent 2100 Bioanalyzer. V is cut back by 5 bases and J by 2 bases, with 5 bases in the junction unmatched. From the germline V gene, CDR1 is SNHLY and CDR2 is FYNNEI. The CDR3, cysteine through phenylalanine, is 16 amino acids long. Only CDR3 DNA is held: 48 bases, read in frame from base 1. This clonotype was recorded at least ten times. Its recognized antigen is unknown. Per-nucleotide qualities are absent, and no much larger clonotype sits a single base away.

The source of this sequence is a woman between 45 and 65 years old with Graves' ophthalmopathy. The sequence is built from TRBV2 and TRBJ2-5; 13 central nucleotides agree with TRBD2. Sequencing was carried out using blood. The nucleotides read TGTGCCAGCAGTTACTGGACTAGCGGGAGTCAAGAGACCCAGTACTTC. It codes for CASSYWTSGSQETQYF.